A selection of T cell receptor beta chains follows, all from one sample in a study of shared clonotypes between healthy human individuals. The assay was immunoSEQ multiplex PCR, and TCRdb's table has in-frame clones only and misses some. Here the sample spans millions of clones, roughly 93% being singletons. The sample consisted of naive CD4+ T cells from PBMCs. The receptors derive from a man between 18 and 29 years old in good health. Some clones in this sample may be carry-over from other donors' samples. Both conserved end residues are trimmed from each CDR3. Each record gives: D gene, V gene, CDR3 protein. D genes are given only for firm matches.

NA TRBV7-2 ASSLMASGLNSPLH
NA TRBV20-1 SARVAAVLT
NA TRBV30 AWSVSFYRISGNTIY
NA TRBV7-7 ASSFALGFGNTIY
NA TRBV30 AWSVMKTQY
NA TRBV25-1 ASSEAQAPINTEAF
NA TRBV14 ASSQGFPQGYSYEQY
TRBD2 TRBV19 ASSLAGTDTQY
TRBD2 TRBV28 ASSLGLAGEGWEF
NA TRBV6-4 ASKRMSSYNEQF
NA TRBV28 ASRPTWGDTDTQY
NA TRBV5-6 ASSLRSFQETQY
NA TRBV27 ASSLSETGGRGGYT
NA TRBV28 ALSGGRRGPGNTIY
TRBD2 TRBV25-1 ASSESAGGEGEQF
NA TRBV5-1 ASSFLASEGNEQF
NA TRBV4-3 ASSQDRGIYGYT
NA TRBV30 AWGGTPYGYT
TRBD2 TRBV11-1 ASSLYLAGTYNEQF
NA TRBV18 ASSLQGQETQY
NA TRBV5-6 ASSSYRGPQVNYGYT
TRBD2 TRBV27 ASSSLAGEQF
TRBD1 TRBV7-9 ASSLKGTAEPENTEAF
TRBD1 TRBV6-1 ASSGQGDYGYT
NA TRBV7-2 ATRGGTYEQY
NA TRBV2 ASMGDNEKLF
NA TRBV6-1 ASKEGSLNTEAF
NA TRBV18 ASSPYRAQYTEAF
NA TRBV5-1 ASSFSGGGTDTQY
TRBD2 TRBV5-1 ASSLQGTSSDEQF
NA TRBV18 ASSRTLGDTEAF
TRBD1 TRBV4-1 ASSQSRTGLIISGNTIY
TRBD1 TRBV28 ASRPTGVYNQPQH
TRBD1 TRBV5-4 ASSSGTGDKEQY
NA TRBV30 AWTFHLGEQF
NA TRBV11-3 ASSLEASTDTQY
NA TRBV7-2 ASSDQETQY
NA TRBV5-1 ASSLAHSYEQY
TRBD1 TRBV5-5 ASSLAGQGRDTQY
TRBD1 TRBV18 ASSPDTGGNIQY
NA TRBV7-3 ASSLAPGTDTQY
NA TRBV11-2 ASSHQSSGANVLT
NA TRBV6-6 ASSFGSGSYEQY
NA TRBV19 ASSLRTPPTGGETQY
TRBD2 TRBV6-4 ASPSGRSLEEQY
TRBD1 TRBV27 ASSLWTGTDTQY
NA TRBV5-4 ASRQTSDSYNEQF
NA TRBV6-1 ASSAVDTLNTEAF
NA TRBV6-6 ASSWDSQIKF
NA TRBV7-9 ASSQVGGQPQH
NA TRBV4-2 ASSQELPTITDTQY
NA TRBV5-4 ASSLGGTINYT
NA TRBV5-6 ASSLWGRAGSEAF
NA TRBV19 ASSTRWGEGNQPQH
NA TRBV7-9 ASSTTRQGGYEQY